This T cell receptor (beta chain) derives from a study of blood T cell repertoires in COVID-19 (dated by TCRdb to between 2020 and 2021). Study-wide context: The collaborator samples originated in the United States, Italy and Spain and spanned the acute and convalescent phases of COVID-19. The prospective study material was composed of cDNA or gDNA derived from T cells, B-cell-depleted T cells, or PBMCs. Subjects who had been exposed to COVID-19, were actively infected with it, or had recovered from it provided the deeply sampled blood TCRbeta repertoires that made up the dataset. The repertoires were released in a freely available public database meant as a resource for research on the immune response to SARS-CoV-2. Samples were obtained from the ongoing ImmuneRACE study (first 160 participants) and from some 1,200 subjects provided by 6 global collaborators. Nearly every sample came with metadata listing a de-identified subject ID, COVID-19 status, age in years and sex. Where available, HLA class I and class II types were obtained from metadata supplied by the sample provider rather than from assay-based typing.

The CDR3 has 18 amino acids, counting the end cysteine and phenylalanine. Only the CDR3 portion is preserved as DNA: 54 bases, with reading frame beginning at the first base. The germline V end is reduced by 0 bases and the J end by 2 bases; junction bases left unmatched: 6. Sequences SGHTS (CDR1) and YDEGEE (CDR2) are obtained from the germline V gene. Collaborating institutions collected whole blood in K2EDTA tubes following their own protocols. For TCRbeta analysis, collaborator samples were shipped as frozen whole blood, as isolated PBMCs, or as DNA extracted from either sample type. Concerning this clone: The specificity of this receptor is unknown. The sample holds no much larger clone one base away, and base qualities are not on file.

TCRbeta CDR3 regions were amplified from genomic DNA using the immunoSEQ Assay, a bias-controlled multiplex PCR. In the authors' own workflow: Nucleated cell counts per sample were estimated from amplification of reference gene primers within the assay. To quantify the absolute abundance of each unique TCRbeta CDR3 rearrangement, sequence reads were collapsed and filtered. Productive Simpson clonality was computed per sample as the square root of Simpson's diversity index over productive rearrangements. TCRdb's version of the immuneACCESS table is confined to in-frame rearrangements and falls short of the full clone set. An unresolved V gene accounts for under half of the shortfall where checked; the remainder is of unknown origin. V and J calls plus clone size are reproduced from that table; the DNA served to infer D and trimming. This sample lists approximately 210,000 clones; more than 75% were detected once. The ten largest clones add up to about 4.5% of the sample.

The full study reports these points: How much clinical and demographic metadata was included differed by source and by participant, and the metadata was provided uncurated.

This chain is built from TRBV5-8 and TRBJ2-2, with 11 junctional bases fitting TRBD2. The receptor's source is a human donor in a cohort sampled during active COVID-19. The material sequenced was peripheral blood. The CDR3 reads CASSLGLGLAVNTGELFF. The DNA sequence is as follows: TGTGCCAGCAGCTTGGGCCTGGGACTAGCGGTTAACACCGGGGAGCTGTTTTTT.